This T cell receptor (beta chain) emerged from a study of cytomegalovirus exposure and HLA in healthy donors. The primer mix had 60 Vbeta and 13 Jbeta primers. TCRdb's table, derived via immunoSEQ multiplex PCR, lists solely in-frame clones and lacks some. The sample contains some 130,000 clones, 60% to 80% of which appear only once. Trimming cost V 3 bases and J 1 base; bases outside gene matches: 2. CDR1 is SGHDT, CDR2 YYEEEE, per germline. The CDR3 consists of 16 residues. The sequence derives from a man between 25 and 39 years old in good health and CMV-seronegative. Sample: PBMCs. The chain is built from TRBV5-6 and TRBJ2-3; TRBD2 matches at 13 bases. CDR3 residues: CASSSGLAGGTDTQYF. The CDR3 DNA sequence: TGTGCCAGCAGCTCCGGACTAGCGGGGGGCACAGATACGCAGTATTTT.